This T cell receptor beta chain was sequenced for a study of T cell changes during pregnancy in multiple sclerosis. Profiled with immunoSEQ multiplex PCR; TCRdb holds only in-frame clones, not every one. The sample consists of about 74,000 clones, roughly 88% of them appearing once. The CDR3 has 17 residues. The V gene lost 0 bases and the J gene lost 0 bases, with 9 bases spanning the gap. Germline CDR1 SGHTA, CDR2 FQGNSA. The input for sequencing was peripheral blood, taken in the third trimester of pregnancy. The chain combines TRBV7-2 with TRBJ2-6; tentative D call: TRBD2 (5 bases). This clonotype was sampled from a female donor with multiple sclerosis, enrolled in a pregnancy study. The CDR3 DNA reads TGTGCCAGCAGCTTAGCCGGGGTTAGCTCTGGGGCCAACGTCCTGACTTTC. It yields the protein CASSLAGVSSGANVLTF.